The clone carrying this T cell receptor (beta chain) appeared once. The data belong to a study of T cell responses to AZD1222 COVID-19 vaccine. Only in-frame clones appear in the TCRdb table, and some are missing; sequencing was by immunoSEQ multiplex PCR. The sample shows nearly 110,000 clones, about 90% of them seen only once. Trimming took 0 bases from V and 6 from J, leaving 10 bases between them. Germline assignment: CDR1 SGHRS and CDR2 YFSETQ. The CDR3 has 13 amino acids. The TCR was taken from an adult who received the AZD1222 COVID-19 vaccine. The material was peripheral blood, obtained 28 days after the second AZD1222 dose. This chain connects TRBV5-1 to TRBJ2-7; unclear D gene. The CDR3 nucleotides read TGCGCCAGCAGCTTGGGACAAGTGAGCGAGCAGTACTTC. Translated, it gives CASSLGQVSEQYF.